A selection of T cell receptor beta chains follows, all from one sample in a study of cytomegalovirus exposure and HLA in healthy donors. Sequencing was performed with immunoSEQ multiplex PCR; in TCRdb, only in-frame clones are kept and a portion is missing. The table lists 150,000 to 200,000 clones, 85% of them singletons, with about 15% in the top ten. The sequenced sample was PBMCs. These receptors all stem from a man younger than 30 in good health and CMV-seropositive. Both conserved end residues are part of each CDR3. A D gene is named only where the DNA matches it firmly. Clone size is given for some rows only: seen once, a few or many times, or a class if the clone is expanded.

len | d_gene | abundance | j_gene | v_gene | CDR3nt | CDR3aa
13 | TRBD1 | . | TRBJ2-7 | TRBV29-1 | TGCAGCGTTCGGACAGGGAATTCCTACGAGCAGTACTTC | CSVRTGNSYEQYF
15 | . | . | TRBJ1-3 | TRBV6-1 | TGTGCCAGCAGTGAAAATGCAGGGGACGGAAACACCATATATTTT | CASSENAGDGNTIYF
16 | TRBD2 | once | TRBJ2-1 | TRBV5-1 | TGCGCCAGCAGCTGGACTAGCGGGGGAAATCACAATGAGCAGTTCTTC | CASSWTSGGNHNEQFF
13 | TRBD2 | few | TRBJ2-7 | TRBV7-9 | TGTGCCAGCTCCGCTGGGGGGGTAGCCGAGCAGTACTTC | CASSAGGVAEQYF
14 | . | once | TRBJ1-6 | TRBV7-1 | TGTGCCAGCAGCCCGACAGGTCATAATTCACCCCTCCACTTT | CASSPTGHNSPLHF
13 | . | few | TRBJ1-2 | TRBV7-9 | TGTGCCAGCAGCTTTCAAGACAGATCTGGCTACACCTTC | CASSFQDRSGYTF
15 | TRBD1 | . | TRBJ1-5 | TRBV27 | TGTGCCAGCGGAACTCCGGGACAGGGCAGTCAGCCCCAGCATTTT | CASGTPGQGSQPQHF
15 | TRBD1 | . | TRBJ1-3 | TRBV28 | TGTGCCAGCAGTGGACAGGGGCACTCTGGAAACACCATATATTTT | CASSGQGHSGNTIYF
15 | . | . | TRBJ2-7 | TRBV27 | TGTGCCAGCAGTTTATTCGGGTCCTCTTCCTACGAGCAGTACTTC | CASSLFGSSSYEQYF
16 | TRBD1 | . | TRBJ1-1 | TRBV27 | TGTGCCAGCAGTTTATCCAGACAGGGACTGAACACTGAAGCTTTCTTT | CASSLSRQGLNTEAFF
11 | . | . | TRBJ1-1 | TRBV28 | TGTGCCAGCCTGGCAGGGACTGAAGCTTTCTTT | CASLAGTEAFF
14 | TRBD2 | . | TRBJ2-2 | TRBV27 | TGTGCCAGCAAACCTAGCGGGAACACCGGGGAGCTGTTTTTT | CASKPSGNTGELFF
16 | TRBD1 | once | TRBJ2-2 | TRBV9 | TGTGCCAGCAGCGTCTTAGGACAGGGCGGCACCGGGGAGCTGTTTTTT | CASSVLGQGGTGELFF
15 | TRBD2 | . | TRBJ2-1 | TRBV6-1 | TGTGCCAGCAGTCGTACTAGCGGGAGGGCCAGTGAGCAGTTCTTC | CASSRTSGRASEQFF
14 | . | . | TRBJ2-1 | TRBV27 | TGTGCCAGCAGTTTATCGGGACTTGGGAATGAGCAGTTCTTC | CASSLSGLGNEQFF
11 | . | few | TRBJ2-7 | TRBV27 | TGTGCCATCAAGGAGGGTCTCGAGCAGTACTTC | CAIKEGLEQYF
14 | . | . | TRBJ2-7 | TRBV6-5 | TGTGCCAGCAGTTACGGGCAGGATTCCTACGAGCAGTACTTC | CASSYGQDSYEQYF
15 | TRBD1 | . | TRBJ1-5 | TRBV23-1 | TGCGCCAGCAGTCAACCCAGGGGGCGGGTTCAGCCCCAGCATTTT | CASSQPRGRVQPQHF
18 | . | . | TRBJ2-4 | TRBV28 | TGTGCCAGCAGTGGGTGGTTAGCCGGCCGTTTAGCCAAAAACATTCAGTACTTC | CASSGWLAGRLAKNIQYF
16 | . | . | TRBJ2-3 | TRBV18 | TGTGCCAGCTCCCCCACTCCGGGACTCCTCACAGATACGCAGTATTTT | CASSPTPGLLTDTQYF
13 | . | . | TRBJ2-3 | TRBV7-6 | TGTGCCAGCAGCCAGGGGAGATCAGATACGCAGTATTTT | CASSQGRSDTQYF
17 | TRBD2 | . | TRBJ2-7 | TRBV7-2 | TGTGCCAGCAGCTTAGGGGGACTAGCGGATATGTCCTACGAGCAGTACTTC | CASSLGGLADMSYEQYF
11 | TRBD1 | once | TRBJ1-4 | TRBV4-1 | TGCGCCAGCAGCCTATCGGGACAGGGGTACTTT | CASSLSGQGYF
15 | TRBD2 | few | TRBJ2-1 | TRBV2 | TGTGCCAGCAGTGAAGAGGCAGCGGGGGGGAATGAGCAGTTCTTC | CASSEEAAGGNEQFF
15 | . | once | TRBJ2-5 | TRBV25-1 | TGTGCCAGCAGTGAATCGGTTACGGCGGGCGGGACCCAGTACTTC | CASSESVTAGGTQYF
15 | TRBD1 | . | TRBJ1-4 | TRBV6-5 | TGTGCCAGCAGGACCACAGGGGTCGCGAATGAAAAACTGTTTTTT | CASRTTGVANEKLFF
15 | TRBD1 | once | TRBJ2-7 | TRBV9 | TGTGCCAGCAGCGTAGATACGGACAGGACCTACGAGCAGTACTTC | CASSVDTDRTYEQYF
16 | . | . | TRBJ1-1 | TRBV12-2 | TGTGCAAGTCGCTTAGTACGTGACAGGTTGAACACTGAAGCTTTCTTT | CASRLVRDRLNTEAFF
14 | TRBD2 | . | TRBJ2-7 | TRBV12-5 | TGTGCTAGTGGTGGTAGCGGGAGATCCTACGAGCAGTACTTC | CASGGSGRSYEQYF
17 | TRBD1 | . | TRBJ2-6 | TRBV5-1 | TGCGCCAGCAGCACCGGACAGGGAGAAACTGGGGCCAACGTCCTGACTTTC | CASSTGQGETGANVLTF
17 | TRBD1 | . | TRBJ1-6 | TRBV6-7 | TGTGCCAGCAGTTACCGGGACAGGGGCGTTCGGGATTCACCCCTCCACTTT | CASSYRDRGVRDSPLHF
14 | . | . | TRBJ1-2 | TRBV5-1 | TGCGCCAGCAGCTTGTCCGCAGGGGTAGAAGGCTACACCTTC | CASSLSAGVEGYTF
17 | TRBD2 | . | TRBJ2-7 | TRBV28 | TGTGCCAGCAGTTCCCTCATTGGAGCGGGAGGGCTCTACGAGCAGTACTTC | CASSSLIGAGGLYEQYF
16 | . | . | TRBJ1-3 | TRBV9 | TGTGCCAGCAGCGTAGACGGGGGAAGCTCTGGAAACACCATATATTTT | CASSVDGGSSGNTIYF
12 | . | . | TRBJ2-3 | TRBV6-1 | TGTGCCAGCACCCCTGGCACAGATACGCAGTATTTT | CASTPGTDTQYF
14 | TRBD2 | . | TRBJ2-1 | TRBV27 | TGTGCCAGCAGTTCGGGAGGGGGGTACAATGAGCAGTTCTTC | CASSSGGGYNEQFF
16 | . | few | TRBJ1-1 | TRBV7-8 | TGTGCCAGCAGCTTATCTTCAGGTTTAATGAACACTGAAGCTTTCTTT | CASSLSSGLMNTEAFF
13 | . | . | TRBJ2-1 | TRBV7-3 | TGTGCCAGCAGCAAAGACCGGGAGAGTGAGCAGTTCTTC | CASSKDRESEQFF
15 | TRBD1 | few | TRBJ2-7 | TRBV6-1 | TGTGCCAGCAGTGAAGCGCAGACAGGGTCCTACGAGCAGTACTTC | CASSEAQTGSYEQYF
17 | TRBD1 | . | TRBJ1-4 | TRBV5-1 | TGCGCCAGCAGCTTCTCAAATCGACAGGGAAGATTTGAAAAACTGTTTTTT | CASSFSNRQGRFEKLFF
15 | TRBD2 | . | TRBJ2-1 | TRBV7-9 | TGTGCCAGCAGCTTTCGACTAGCGGGAGTCGGTGAGCAGTTCTTC | CASSFRLAGVGEQFF
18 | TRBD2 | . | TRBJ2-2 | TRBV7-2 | TGTGCCAGCAGCTTAGTATTGGGACTAGCGGGGGGCACCGGGGAGCTGTTTTTT | CASSLVLGLAGGTGELFF
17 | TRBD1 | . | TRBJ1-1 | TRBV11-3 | TGTGCCAGCAGCTTGGGACAGGGGCGGGGGTTGAACACTGAAGCTTTCTTT | CASSLGQGRGLNTEAFF
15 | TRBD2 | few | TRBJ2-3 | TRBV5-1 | TGCGCCAGCAGCGCGAGCGGGATAAGCACAGATACGCAGTATTTT | CASSASGISTDTQYF
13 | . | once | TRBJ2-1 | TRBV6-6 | TGTGCCAGCAGAGGACTCGAAAACAATGAGCAGTTCTTC | CASRGLENNEQFF
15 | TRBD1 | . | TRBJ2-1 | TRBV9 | TGTGCCAGCAGCACAACGGGACAGGGGCGGAATGAGCAGTTCTTC | CASSTTGQGRNEQFF
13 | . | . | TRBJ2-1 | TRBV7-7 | TGTGCTAGCAGCTTGGGAGCCTCCAATGAGCAGTTCTTC | CASSLGASNEQFF
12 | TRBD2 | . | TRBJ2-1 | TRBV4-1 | TGCGCCAGCAGCCAAGCGGGAGGGGAGCAGTTCTTC | CASSQAGGEQFF
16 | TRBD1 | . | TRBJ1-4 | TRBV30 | TGTGCCTGGACCGAATCTGGACAGGTCCTTAATGAAAAACTGTTTTTT | CAWTESGQVLNEKLFF
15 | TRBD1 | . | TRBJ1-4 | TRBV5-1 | TGCGCCAGCAGCTTGGCCGGGACAGCTAATGAAAAACTGTTTTTT | CASSLAGTANEKLFF
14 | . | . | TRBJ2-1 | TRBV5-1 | TGCGCCAGCAGCCCGACGGGATCCTACAATGAGCAGTTCTTC | CASSPTGSYNEQFF
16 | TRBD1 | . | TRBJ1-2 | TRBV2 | TGTGCCAGCAGTGGGGCAGGGGGTGGCGAAGTCTATGGCTACACCTTC | CASSGAGGGEVYGYTF
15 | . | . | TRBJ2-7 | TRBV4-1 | TGCGCCAGCAGCCAAGGATTGGGGGCCGCCTACGAGCAGTACTTC | CASSQGLGAAYEQYF